Following are 2 T cell receptor beta chains from one sample sequenced in a study of T cell responses to AZD1222 COVID-19 vaccine. Sequencing was performed with immunoSEQ multiplex PCR; in TCRdb, only in-frame clones are kept and a portion is missing. Of about 130,000 clones listed, more than 85% are singletons. Sample: peripheral blood, taken 28 days after the second AZD1222 dose. The receptors derive from an adult who received the AZD1222 COVID-19 vaccine.

The chain employs TRBV5-1 and TRBJ2-5, with D hard to call. Germline assignment: CDR1 SGHRS and CDR2 YFSETQ. The CDR3 is 15 amino acids. Trimming stripped 3 bases from V and 6 bases from J, with 18 bases between. CDR3 loop: CASSSEPNRRKTQYF. The CDR3 nucleotides are TGCGCCAGCAGCTCGGAACCCAACCGTCGGAAGACCCAGTACTTC.

The chain carries TRBV28 and TRBJ1-4; D is uncertain. Germline V lookup: CDR1 MDHEN, CDR2 SYDVKM. The V and J ends lost 9 bases and 10 bases respectively, with 12 bases between them. This CDR3 has 11 amino acids. DNA of the CDR3: TGTGCCAGTTATATGGACGGAAAACTGTTTTTT. It yields the protein CASYMDGKLFF.